This TCR beta chain derives from a study of blood T cell repertoires in COVID-19. Turning to the study itself: The study drew acute and convalescent COVID-19 samples from the United States, Italy and Spain.

CDR1 and CDR2 (germline): LNHDA, SQIVND (reference sequence). The ends were cut back, 9 bases at V and 5 bases at J, with 16 bases in the middle. The length of the CDR3 is 13 residues. This clone occurred a few times. Libraries were prepared by immunoSEQ multiplex PCR; TCRdb keeps only in-frame clonotypes and omits some of them. The top ten hold approximately 5.4% of the sample, which has over 300,000 clones, around nine tenths seen once. This sequence was found in a woman younger than 45 who had recovered from COVID-19. The sample consisted of PBMCs or T cells enriched from blood (not recorded which). This chain joins TRBV19 and TRBJ1-1; maybe TRBD1 (6 bases). The DNA for the CDR3 is TGTGCCAGCGCCGTGCGGGGGCGGACTGAAGCTTTCTTT. Translation: CASAVRGRTEAFF.